This T cell receptor beta chain appears in the sequencing data of a study of T cells expressing NK-cell markers (dated by TCRdb to the early 2020s). Study-level background: Three sorted T-cell subsets (CD3+CD56+NKG2C+, CD3+CD56+NKG2C- and CD3+CD56-NKG2C+) from seven to nine donors had their TCR beta-chain repertoires profiled. The libraries were sequenced on Illumina HiSeq 2000/2500, MiSeq or NextSeq, producing 2 x 150 bp reads. Among the eight sequenced donors, seven were HCMV-seropositive and one was HCMV-seronegative. The eight sequenced donors were randomly selected healthy volunteers, three men and five women.

For this clonotype: Its antigen is not yet known.

Data came from an Illumina HiSeq 2000. The TCR beta cDNA libraries were made using 5'RACE template switching, a step that added both a universal primer site and unique molecular identifiers. cDNA synthesis was primed from the TCR beta constant segment, followed by two successive PCR amplification steps. Regarding the original processing steps: MIGEC was used to demultiplex reads and group reads by UMI, and MiTCR was used to assemble and quantify clonotypes. To exclude erroneous sequences, any TCR cDNA sequence not supported by at least two reads was discarded. The tcR package was used for downstream repertoire analysis, and clonotypes were matched across fractions by CDR3 nucleotide sequence plus V segment. VDJmatch was used to annotate antigen specificity against VDJdb, with one amino acid substitution in CDR3 allowed. TCRdb reanalyzed the reads, keeping one entry per CDR3 protein sequence and omitting DNA. The V and J calls here are based on TCRdb, not the publication. This sample's table lists some 600,000 distinct CDR3 sequences. 3% to 4.5% of the sample is in the top ten clones.

The investigation overall reported the following: Whether the expanded NKG2C-expressing T cell clones were specific for HCMV antigens remained unclear. In more than 5 donors, the dominant CD3+CD56+NKG2C+ clonotypes were found to rank among the top 10 CD8+ clonotypes and to make up 1.0-7.0% of CD8+ T cells. Those dominant clonotypes were again the most abundant among CD3+CD56-NKG2C+ cells in a few donors, at 28.3-60.1%.

CDR1 LNHDA and CDR2 SQIVND are derived from the germline V gene (reference sequence). The CDR3 covers 12 residues, taking in both the cysteine and the phenylalanine. The coding DNA is unavailable. HCMV serostatus was determined by detecting HCMV-specific IgG in serum with a commercial ELISA kit. Ficoll density gradient centrifugation was used to isolate peripheral blood mononuclear cells from blood. The sample comprised blood T cells: a sorted CD56 or NKG2C T cell subset, CD4+ or CD8+ T cells, or bulk PBMC T cells (not recorded which). The clonotype originates from a man between 18 and 29 years old in good health. Donor details come from another sample of the same person, matched by shared clones. Recombination connected TRBV19 to TRBJ2-7; the TRBD1 assignment by TCRdb is unverifiable without DNA. CDR3 reads: CASRGETYEQYF.